This TCR beta chain was captured by sequencing in a study of shared clonotypes between healthy human individuals (dated by TCRdb to 2018 to 2020). Regarding the study in general: The cohort included three men and a couple of women between 18 and 49 years of age. Per donor, leukapheresis produced somewhere between about 0.8 and 9.5 billion PBMCs. Libraries were prepared and TCR repertoires were sequenced by different laboratories using diverse techniques, in order to increase sequencing depth and limit assay-specific biases. For each donor, CD4 naive and CD4 memory were each given three plates, CD8 naive was given two plates, and CD8 memory was given one plate. The study deeply sequenced blood TCR repertoires of several healthy adults to estimate repertoire size and the extent of clonotype sharing between individuals.

This clone was recorded only once. Its antigen remains unidentified. No clone much larger than this one lies a single base away; base qualities are absent. From a lookup of the germline V gene, CDR1 and CDR2 are SGHTA and FQGNSA. Trimming removed 3 bases from V and 5 bases from J, leaving 14 bases between the germline ends. From cysteine to phenylalanine, the CDR3 is 14 amino acids long. Only the CDR3 DNA is retained, 42 bases long and in frame from the first base. Using the deep immunoSEQ assay, TCR CDR3 regions were amplified from genomic DNA by multiplex PCR. Extracted genomic DNA from each cell subset was distributed evenly across all wells of several immunoSEQ 96-well plates, and each plate was treated as a replicate. For sorted subsets, each replicate PCR was loaded with 200 ng genomic DNA, equivalent to approximately 27,000 T cell genomes. The purified libraries were quantified using a Qubit 3.0 fluorometer, sized with a Bioanalyzer 2100, and then quantified again using the KAPA Library Quantification kit. Every immunoSEQ 96-well plate was sequenced on a separate single-read 150-cycle Illumina NextSeq 550 flow cell. For the original study's pipeline: The immunoSEQ output contained only junctional sequences without quality scores, so filtering could not match that applied to full-length reads. To assign V/J genes and CDR3, sequences were annotated against IMGT germline references using PyIR, a Python wrapper for IgBLAST v1.9. Reads were filtered out if the reads had weak V/J assignments (E-value above 1e-6), no CDR3, stop codons, out-of-frame junctions, or ambiguous translated residues. V3J clonotypes were defined as sequences sharing the same inferred V gene, J gene, and CDR3 amino acid sequence. Percentage overlap between repertoires was calculated by dividing the number of shared unique clonotypes by the size of the smaller repertoire. Richness of each repertoire was evaluated using RTK rarefaction, the Chao1 estimator, and Recon v2.1 estimates of unobserved clonotypes. Generation probabilities for all TCRbeta clonotypes obtained by the gDNA method from a handful of donors were computed using OLGA. TCRdb obtained this table from immuneACCESS and retained in-frame rearrangements with V and J assigned. These tables miss some clones; where compared with another copy, unresolved V genes account for less than half of the shortfall, and the remainder is unexplained. That table is the source of V, J and clone size, and D and trimming were worked out from the DNA. The sample contains approximately 2.5 million clones, around 90% of them found a single time. Over 0.12% of the sample is in the top ten clones.

Study-level results and caveats: Naive subsets generally had larger estimated clonotype richness than memory subsets. Sharing across a handful of donors was observed for roughly 5.4% of naive CD4, about 3.2% of naive CD8, 2.3% of memory CD4, and about 0.38% of memory CD8 clonotypes. Sampling was restricted to blood, and TCR repertoires in tissues likely differ from the TCR repertoires found in blood. Because the study included a small number of donors, the genetic and exposure-history diversity represented was limited. Compared with non-shared clonotypes, the clonotypes found in all four sorted-subset donors had higher generation probabilities. Rarefaction of sorted-subset datasets indicated incomplete sequencing despite the large sequencing depth. Based on pairwise subsampling, the degree of clonotype sharing among donors was expected to be affected by sequencing depth.

The donors were healthy, HIV-negative adults who had no recently reported acute infections or vaccinations. Only Caucasian adults living in Nashville, Tennessee, USA were represented among the donors. CD4+ T cells were enriched by magnetic negative selection; naive cells were then positively selected on CD45RA, and the negative fraction formed the memory subset. After blood collection by leukapheresis, PBMCs were isolated using Ficoll-Histopaque density gradient centrifugation and then cryopreserved in the vapor phase of liquid nitrogen. Analytical flow cytometry was used to check the purity and quantity of each magnetically sorted T cell population. Genomic DNA was isolated from each sorted fraction and quantified by UV absorbance on a Nanodrop 2000c.

The chain joins TRBV7-2 to TRBJ2-7, with the D gene not clear enough to name. The TCR was taken from a man between 18 and 29 years old in good health. Sequenced: naive CD4+ T cells sorted from blood. According to the study, the label for this sample's cell subset or site signals: CD45RA+ positively selected. The DNA sequence is given as TGTGCCAGCAGCTTCGGTCTCCCTGGCCACGAGCAGTACTTC. Its protein product is CASSFGLPGHEQYF.